This TCR beta chain was profiled in a study of T cell responses to AZD1222 COVID-19 vaccine. Study observations and caveats: The span of vaccine-associated CD4 TCRs extended across spike, with dominance at 160-218 and 743-854. Unmutated variant regions reportedly attract nearly half of all spike-specific TCRs. Rises in breadth and depth of Spike-specific TCRs came after two AZD1222 doses. Donors skewed white British and female; clonal diversity was possibly underestimated.

A word on this clone: Its target is not known.

From germline, CDR1 is MNHNS and CDR2 SASEGT. The CDR3 consists of 14 residues. V gave up 3 bases and J gave up 5 bases, with 13 bases separating them. The table came from immunoSEQ multiplex PCR; TCRdb's copy has only in-frame clones and leaves some out. Here the sample spans roughly 120,000 clones, around 87% being singletons. The TCR comes from an adult in good health. The chain has TRBV6-1 and TRBJ1-1, with a tentative D call TRBD1 (6 bases). Sequenced material: peripheral blood, taken on day 0 of AZD1222 vaccination. The CDR3 here is CASSEQGLGTEAFF. The CDR3 coding sequence is TGTGCCAGCAGTGAGCAGGGGTTGGGAACTGAAGCTTTCTTT.